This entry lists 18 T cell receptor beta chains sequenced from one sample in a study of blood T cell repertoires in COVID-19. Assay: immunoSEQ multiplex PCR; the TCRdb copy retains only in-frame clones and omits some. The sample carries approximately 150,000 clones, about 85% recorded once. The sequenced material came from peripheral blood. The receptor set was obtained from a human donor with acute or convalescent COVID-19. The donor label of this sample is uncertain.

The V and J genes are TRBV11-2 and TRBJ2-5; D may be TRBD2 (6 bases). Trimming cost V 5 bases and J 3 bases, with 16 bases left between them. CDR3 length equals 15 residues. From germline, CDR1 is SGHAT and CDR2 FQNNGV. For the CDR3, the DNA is TGTGCCAGCAGCCAGGAATCAGGGACTGAAGAGACCCAGTACTTC. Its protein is CASSQESGTEETQYF.

The CDR3 spells CASSYGTGASPLHF. As DNA, the CDR3 is TGTGCCAGCAGTTACGGGACAGGGGCCTCACCCCTCCACTTT. The chain employs TRBV6-5 and TRBJ1-6, with 10 bases lining up with TRBD1. CDR1 and CDR2 from the germline V gene are MNHEY and SVGAGI. The CDR3 totals 14 residues. With 2 bases clipped from V and 10 bases from J, the junction kept 2 bases outside the gene matches.

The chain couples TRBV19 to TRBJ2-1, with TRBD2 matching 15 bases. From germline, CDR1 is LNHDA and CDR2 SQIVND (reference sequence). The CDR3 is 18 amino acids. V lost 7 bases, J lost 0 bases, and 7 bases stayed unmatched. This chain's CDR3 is CASTPGLAGGSSYNEQFF. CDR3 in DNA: TGTGCCAGTACCCCGGGACTAGCGGGAGGAAGCTCCTACAATGAGCAGTTCTTC.

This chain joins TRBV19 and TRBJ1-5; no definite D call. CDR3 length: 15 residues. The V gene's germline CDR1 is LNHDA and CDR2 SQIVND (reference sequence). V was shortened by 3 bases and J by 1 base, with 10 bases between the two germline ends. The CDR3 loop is CASSITQKSNQPQHF. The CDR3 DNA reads TGTGCCAGTAGTATTACCCAGAAGAGCAATCAGCCCCAGCATTTT.

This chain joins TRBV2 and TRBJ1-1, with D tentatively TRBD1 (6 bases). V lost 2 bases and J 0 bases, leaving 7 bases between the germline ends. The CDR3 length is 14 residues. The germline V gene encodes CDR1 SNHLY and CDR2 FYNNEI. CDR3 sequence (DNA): TGTGCCAGCAGTGAAAGGGGGATGAACACTGAAGCTTTCTTT. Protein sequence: CASSERGMNTEAFF.

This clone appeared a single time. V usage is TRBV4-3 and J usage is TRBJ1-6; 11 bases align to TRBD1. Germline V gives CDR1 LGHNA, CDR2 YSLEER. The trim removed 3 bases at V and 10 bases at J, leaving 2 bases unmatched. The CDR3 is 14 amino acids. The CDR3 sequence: CASSHGQGASPLHF. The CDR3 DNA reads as TGCGCCAGCAGCCACGGACAGGGGGCGTCACCCCTCCACTTT.

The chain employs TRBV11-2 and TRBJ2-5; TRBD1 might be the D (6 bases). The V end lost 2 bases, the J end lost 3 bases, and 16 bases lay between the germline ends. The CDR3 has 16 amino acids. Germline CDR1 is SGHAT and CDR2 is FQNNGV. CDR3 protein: CASSLPPGTWEETQYF. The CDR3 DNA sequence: TGTGCCAGCAGCTTACCCCCCGGGACATGGGAAGAGACCCAGTACTTC.

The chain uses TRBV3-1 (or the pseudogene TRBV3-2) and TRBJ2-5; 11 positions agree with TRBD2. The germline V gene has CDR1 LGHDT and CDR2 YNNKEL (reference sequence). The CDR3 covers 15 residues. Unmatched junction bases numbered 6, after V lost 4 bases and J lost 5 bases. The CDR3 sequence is CASSLRTSGRETQYF. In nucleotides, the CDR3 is TGTGCCAGCAGCCTGAGGACTAGCGGGCGGGAGACCCAGTACTTC.

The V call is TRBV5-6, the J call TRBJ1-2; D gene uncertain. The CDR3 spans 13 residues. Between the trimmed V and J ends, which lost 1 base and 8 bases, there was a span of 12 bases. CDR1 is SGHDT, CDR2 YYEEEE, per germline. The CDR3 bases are TGTGCCAGCAGCTTGCGCTTTCGTGAGGGCTACACCTTC. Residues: CASSLRFREGYTF.

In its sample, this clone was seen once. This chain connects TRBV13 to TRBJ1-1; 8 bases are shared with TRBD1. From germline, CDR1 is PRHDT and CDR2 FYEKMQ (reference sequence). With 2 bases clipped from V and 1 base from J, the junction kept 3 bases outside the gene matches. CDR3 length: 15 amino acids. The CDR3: CASSLQGAGNTEAFF. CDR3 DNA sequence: TGTGCCAGCAGCTTACAGGGGGCCGGGAACACTGAAGCTTTCTTT. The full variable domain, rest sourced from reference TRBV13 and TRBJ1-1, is AAGVIQSPRHLIKEKRETATLKCYPIPRHDTVYWYQQGPGQDPQFLISFYEKMQSDKGSIPDRFSAQQFSDYHSELNMSSLELGDSALYFCASSLQGAGNTEAFFGQGTRLTVV.

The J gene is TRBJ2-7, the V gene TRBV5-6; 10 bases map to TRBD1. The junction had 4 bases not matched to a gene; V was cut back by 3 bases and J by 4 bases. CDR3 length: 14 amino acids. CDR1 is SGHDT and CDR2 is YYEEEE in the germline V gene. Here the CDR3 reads CASSSGTGAYEQYF. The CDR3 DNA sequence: TGTGCCAGCAGCTCTGGGACAGGGGCTTACGAGCAGTACTTC. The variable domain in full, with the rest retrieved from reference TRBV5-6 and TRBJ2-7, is DAGVTQSPTHLIKTRGQQVTLRCSPKSGHDTVSWYQQALGQGPQFIFQYYEEEERQRGNFPDRFSGHQFPNYSSELNVNALLLGDSALYLCASSSGTGAYEQYFGPGTRLTVT.

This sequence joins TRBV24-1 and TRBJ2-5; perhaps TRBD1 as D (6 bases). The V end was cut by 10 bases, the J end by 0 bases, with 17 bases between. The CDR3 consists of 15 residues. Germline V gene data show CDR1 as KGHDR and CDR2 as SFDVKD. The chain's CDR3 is CATGGPQGYQETQYF. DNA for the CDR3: TGTGCCACTGGGGGACCCCAGGGGTACCAAGAGACCCAGTACTTC.

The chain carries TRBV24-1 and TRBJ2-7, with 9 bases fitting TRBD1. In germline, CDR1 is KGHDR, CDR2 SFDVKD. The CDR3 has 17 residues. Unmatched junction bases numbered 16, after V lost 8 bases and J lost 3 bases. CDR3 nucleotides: TGTGCCACCATGACTCCGGGACAGGGTTCTAGGCGCTACGAGCAGTACTTC. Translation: CATMTPGQGSRRYEQYF.

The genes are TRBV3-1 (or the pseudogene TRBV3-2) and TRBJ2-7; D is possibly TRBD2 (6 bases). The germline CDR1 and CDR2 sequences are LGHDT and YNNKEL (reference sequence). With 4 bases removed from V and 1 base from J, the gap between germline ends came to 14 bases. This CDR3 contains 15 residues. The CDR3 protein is CASSPAPGLSYEQYF. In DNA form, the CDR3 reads TGTGCCAGCAGCCCCGCCCCGGGACTTTCCTACGAGCAGTACTTC.

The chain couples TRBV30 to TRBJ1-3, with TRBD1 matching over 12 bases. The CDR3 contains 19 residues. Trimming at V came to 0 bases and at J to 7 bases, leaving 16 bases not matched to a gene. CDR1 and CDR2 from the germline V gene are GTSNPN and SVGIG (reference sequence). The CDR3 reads CAWSVTFHRGTGGVNTIYF. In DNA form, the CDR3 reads TGTGCCTGGAGTGTAACATTTCATCGGGGGACAGGGGGCGTTAACACCATATATTTT.

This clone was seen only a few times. The CDR3 region has the DNA TGTGCCAGCAGCTTAGGATCGGGGGGCCGGGGGACCCAGTACTTC. The encoded protein is CASSLGSGGRGTQYF. This chain uses TRBV7-9 with TRBJ2-5; possibly TRBD2 for D (7 bases). V was cut by 1 base and J by 7 bases, with 16 bases left in between. Germline CDR1 and CDR2: SEHNR and FQNEAQ (reference sequence). There are 15 residues in the CDR3.

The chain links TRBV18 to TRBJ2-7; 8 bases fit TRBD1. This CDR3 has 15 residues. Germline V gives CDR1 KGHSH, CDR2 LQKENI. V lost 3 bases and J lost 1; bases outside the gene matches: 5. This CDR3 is CASSPGQVDSYEQYF. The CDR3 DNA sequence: TGTGCCAGCTCACCGGGACAGGTGGATTCCTACGAGCAGTACTTC.

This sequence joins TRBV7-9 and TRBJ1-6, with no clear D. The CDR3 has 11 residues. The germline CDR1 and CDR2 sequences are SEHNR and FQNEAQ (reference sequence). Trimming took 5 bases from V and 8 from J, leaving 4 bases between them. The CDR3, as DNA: TGTGCCAGCAGCCGCGATTCACCCCTCCACTTT. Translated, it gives CASSRDSPLHF.